The 14 T cell receptor beta chains reported below all come from one sample, sequenced in a study of siplizumab effects on memory and regulatory T cells. Produced via immunoSEQ multiplex PCR; TCRdb's table is partial and in-frame only. In the table there are tens of thousands of clones, 90% to 95% of which are singletons. Sequencing was done on a sample of CD8+ T cells sorted from blood. Receptor source: a human donor in good health.

This chain links TRBV6-4 with TRBJ2-1; a possible D gene is TRBD2 (5 bases). Germline assignment: CDR1 MRHNA and CDR2 SNTAGT. The V and J ends lost 5 bases and 0 bases respectively, with 5 bases between them. This CDR3 is built from 13 residues. CDR3 amino acids: CASSRDSYNEQFF. In nucleotides, the CDR3 is TGTGCCAGCAGTCGGGACTCCTACAATGAGCAGTTCTTC.

This chain joins TRBV7-6 and TRBJ2-1; D is unresolved. Germline CDR1 reads SGHVS; CDR2 reads FNYEAQ. The V gene lost 0 bases and the J gene lost 6 bases, with 18 bases spanning the gap. The CDR3 is 17 amino acids. DNA of the CDR3: TGTGCCAGCAGCTTAGCGCTACCCCGAACACCCCTCAATGAGCAGTTCTTC. It encodes CASSLALPRTPLNEQFF.

The chain recombines TRBV19 with TRBJ1-1; D gene uncertain. Germline lookup yields CDR1 LNHDA and CDR2 SQIVND (reference sequence). V shed 4 bases and J shed 0 bases, with 6 bases lying between them. The length of the CDR3 is 13 residues. CDR3 loop: CASSTAMNTEAFF. Here the CDR3 DNA reads TGTGCCAGTAGTACCGCCATGAACACTGAAGCTTTCTTT.

This chain's CDR3 is CASMGWGSSDTQYF. The CDR3 DNA follows: TGTGCCAGTATGGGGTGGGGGAGTTCAGATACGCAGTATTTT. The V call is TRBV19, the J call TRBJ2-3; D possibly matches TRBD1 or TRBD2 (5 bases each). Trimming removed 7 bases from V and 4 bases from J, with 15 bases in between. CDR3 length: 14 amino acids. Germline V lookup: CDR1 LNHDA, CDR2 SQIVND (reference sequence).

The chain couples TRBV7-3 to TRBJ1-1, with a weak D call TRBD1 (5 bases). V was trimmed by 5 bases and J by 0 bases, leaving 7 bases between them. The CDR3 length is 13 residues. Germline CDR1 SGHTA, CDR2 FQGTGA. The CDR3 DNA reads as TGTGCCAGCAGCGGAGGGGTGAACACTGAAGCTTTCTTT. Its protein product is CASSGGVNTEAFF.

The CDR3 reads CASSLSYAGSGGLGSEAFF. The CDR3 DNA follows: TGTGCCAGCAGCTTATCGTATGCGGGGAGCGGGGGACTTGGGTCTGAAGCTTTCTTT. The chain uses TRBV11-2 and TRBJ1-1, with D possibly matching TRBD1 (5 bases). V was clipped by 2 bases and J by 6 bases, with 28 bases between them. Germline V CDR1 and CDR2: SGHAT, FQNNGV. The CDR3 has 19 residues.

The V and J genes are TRBV9 and TRBJ2-3; either TRBD1 or TRBD2 may fit D (6 bases each). CDR1 and CDR2 from the germline V gene are SGDLS and YYNGEE. Trimming removed 3 bases at V and 4 bases at J, with 21 bases between. The length of the CDR3 is 17 residues. CDR3: CASSESGGDLASDTQYF. The CDR3 DNA is TGTGCCAGCAGCGAGAGTGGGGGCGACCTAGCGTCAGATACGCAGTATTTT.

J is TRBJ1-3 and V is TRBV5-4; TRBD1 matches 10 bases. CDR1 and CDR2 from the germline V gene are SGHNT and YYREEE (reference sequence). The CDR3 is made up of 14 amino acids. V shed 2 bases, J shed 7 bases, and the junction held 3 bases outside the gene matches. CDR3 amino acids: CASSFDRGLNTIYF. The CDR3 DNA is TGTGCCAGCAGCTTCGACAGGGGGCTTAACACCATATATTTT.

This chain joins TRBV19 and TRBJ1-2; D unresolved. Trimming cost V 7 bases and J 3 bases, with 12 bases left between them. Looked up from germline, CDR1 is LNHDA and CDR2 is SQIVND (reference sequence). This CDR3 spans 13 amino acids. The CDR3 coding sequence is TGTGCCAGTATAAAGGGTACCGACTATGGCTACACCTTC. Protein product: CASIKGTDYGYTF. The full variable domain, its missing parts supplied by reference TRBV19 and TRBJ1-2, is DGGITQSPKYLFRKEGQNVTLSCEQNLNHDAMYWYRQDPGQGLRLIYYSQIVNDFQKGDIAEGYSVSREKKESFPLTVTSAQKNPTAFYLCASIKGTDYGYTFGSGTRLTVV.

The chain combines TRBV6-5 with TRBJ2-1; 10 nucleotides align to TRBD1. The length of the CDR3 is 14 residues. CDR1 is MNHEY and CDR2 is SVGAGI in the germline V gene. J lost 8 bases, V lost 3 bases, and 4 bases had no gene match. The chain's CDR3 is CASSYGTGVYEQFF. CDR3 nucleotides: TGTGCCAGCAGTTATGGGACAGGGGTCTATGAGCAGTTCTTC.

The genes are TRBV27 and TRBJ1-1, with TRBD1 matching 8 bases. CDR1 MNHEY and CDR2 SMNVEV come from the germline V gene (reference sequence). CDR3 length equals 15 residues. With 5 bases clipped from V and 2 bases from J, the junction kept 7 bases outside the gene matches. The CDR3 spells CASSISRGLNTEAFF. DNA of the CDR3: TGTGCCAGCAGTATCTCCAGGGGGCTCAACACTGAAGCTTTCTTT.

V is TRBV14 and J is TRBJ2-5; maybe TRBD2 (6 bases). The CDR3 extends over 14 amino acids. V lost 1 base to trimming and J lost 4 bases, with 10 bases between them. Germline CDR1 and CDR2: SGHDN and FVKESK. CDR3 protein: CASSQGRGPETQYF. The CDR3 DNA follows: TGTGCCAGCAGCCAAGGGAGGGGCCCAGAGACCCAGTACTTC.

The chain combines TRBV6-1 with TRBJ2-7; D remains unclear. This CDR3 has 14 amino acids. CDR1 and CDR2 (germline): MNHNS, SASEGT. The V end was cut by 2 bases, the J end by 2 bases, with 10 bases between. Written as DNA, the CDR3 is TGTGCCAGCAGTGAATTGGCTTCCCCCTACGAGCAGTACTTC. Translated, it gives CASSELASPYEQYF.

The chain couples TRBV19 to TRBJ1-5; D unresolved. The V gene lost 1 base and the J gene lost 3 bases, with 7 bases spanning the gap. Germline-derived CDR1 and CDR2 are LNHDA and SQIVND (reference sequence). CDR3 length: 14 amino acids. The CDR3 here is CASSIVSYNQPQHF. CDR3 coding DNA: TGTGCCAGTAGTATAGTTAGTTACAATCAGCCCCAGCATTTT.